These 20 T cell receptor beta chains share one sample of origin, sequenced in a study of T cell responses to AZD1222 COVID-19 vaccine. Repertoires were generated with immunoSEQ multiplex PCR, while TCRdb's copy carries only in-frame clones and drops some. Among over 100,000 clones, around 82% were seen once, and the ten largest hold approximately 10%. This specimen consisted of peripheral blood, obtained on day 0 of AZD1222 vaccination. These receptors all stem from an adult in good health.

The J gene is TRBJ2-7, the V gene TRBV5-4; D not resolved. V shed 4 bases and J shed 2 bases, with 16 bases lying between them. This CDR3 has 15 amino acids. The germline CDR1 and CDR2 sequences are SGHNT and YYREEE (reference sequence). CDR3 nucleotide sequence: TGTGCCAGCAGCCCCGGAGTTAGGGAAGCCTACGAGCAGTACTTC. Protein sequence: CASSPGVREAYEQYF.

The rearrangement uses TRBV3-1 (or the pseudogene TRBV3-2) and TRBJ2-1; TRBD2 agrees at 9 bases. J was trimmed by 10 bases and V by 0 bases; bases with no gene match: 7. The CDR3 contains 15 residues. CDR1 is LGHDT, CDR2 YNNKEL, per germline (reference sequence). CDR3 residues: CASSQESGGPGEQFF. In nucleotides, the CDR3 is TGTGCCAGCAGCCAAGAGAGCGGGGGGCCGGGAGAGCAGTTCTTC.

This clone was picked up one time. The chain links TRBV9 to TRBJ2-5; 10 nucleotides align to TRBD2. The CDR3 extends over 15 amino acids. Per the germline V gene, CDR1 is SGDLS and CDR2 is YYNGEE. Trimming cost V 3 bases and J 5 bases; bases outside gene matches: 7. The CDR3 protein is CASSDRLAGRETQYF. The CDR3 DNA is TGTGCCAGCAGCGACCGACTAGCGGGCCGGGAGACCCAGTACTTC.

The chain joins TRBV6-5 to TRBJ2-1; no definite D call. The length of the CDR3 is 12 residues. Germline CDR1 reads MNHEY; CDR2 reads SVGAGI. Trimming took 5 bases from V and 4 from J, leaving 6 bases between them. CDR3 amino acids: CASSTVYNEQFF. CDR3 nucleotides: TGTGCCAGCAGTACCGTTTACAATGAGCAGTTCTTC.

The CDR3 spells CASSPRDGPGAFF. The CDR3 DNA follows: TGTGCCAGCAGCCCCAGGGACGGTCCGGGGGCTTTCTTT. This chain links TRBV7-2 with TRBJ1-1; tentatively, D is TRBD1 (5 bases). Trimming shortened V by 5 bases and J by 11 bases, and 18 bases separated the two germline ends. Germline V gives CDR1 SGHTA, CDR2 FQGNSA. The CDR3 is 13 amino acids. The whole variable domain, filled in from reference TRBV7-2 and TRBJ1-1, reads GAGVSQSPSNKVTEKGKDVELRCDPISGHTALYWYRQSLGQGLEFLIYFQGNSAPDKSGLPSDRFSAERTGGSVSTLTIQRTQQEDSAVYLCASSPRDGPGAFFGQGTRLTVV.

This clone was recorded once. This chain uses TRBV19 with TRBJ1-5, with D possibly TRBD1 on 6 matching bases. Germline values: CDR1 LNHDA, CDR2 SQIVND (reference sequence). CDR3 size: 16 residues. V shed 7 bases and J shed 6 bases, with 22 bases lying between them. CDR3: CASTTPRGGFSQPQHF. The CDR3 nucleotides are TGTGCCAGTACCACCCCTCGAGGGGGATTTTCTCAGCCCCAGCATTTT.

The rearrangement uses TRBV4-3 and TRBJ2-1; the D is unclear. Germline-derived CDR1 and CDR2 are LGHNA and YSLEER. V lost 1 base, J lost 8 bases, and 3 bases lay in between. This CDR3 comprises 11 residues. The CDR3 DNA is TGCGCCAGCAGCCAAGCGCATGAGCAGTTCTTC. Its protein is CASSQAHEQFF.

This rearrangement joins TRBV29-1 to TRBJ2-3; 11 bases are a match to TRBD1. The CDR3 is made up of 12 amino acids. The V segment lost 8 bases and the J segment 6 bases; nucleotides outside the gene matches: 4. The germline gives CDR1 SQVTM, CDR2 ANQGSEA. Here the CDR3 reads CSSGTGGDTQYF. CDR3 bases: TGCAGCTCCGGGACAGGGGGGGATACGCAGTATTTT.

CDR3 in DNA: TGTGCCAGCAGCTTAATGCGGGCCCCTGGCAATCAGCCCCAGCATTTT. Translating gives CASSLMRAPGNQPQHF. The chain employs TRBV7-2 and TRBJ1-5; D unclear. The length of the CDR3 is 16 residues. In germline, CDR1 is SGHTA, CDR2 FQGNSA. With 2 bases removed from V and 2 bases from J, the gap between germline ends came to 13 bases.

The chain carries TRBV10-3 and TRBJ1-1, with D tentatively TRBD1 (6 bases). The V end lost 5 bases, the J end lost 6 bases, and 16 bases lay between the germline ends. The CDR3 is made up of 14 amino acids. CDR1 and CDR2 from the germline V gene are ENHRY and SYGVKD. The CDR3 sequence: CAISTAGTPSEAFF. CDR3 nucleotides: TGTGCCATCAGTACTGCCGGGACACCCTCTGAAGCTTTCTTT.

The chain uses TRBV14 and TRBJ2-7, with D perhaps assigned TRBD1 or TRBD2 (6 bases each). CDR1 and CDR2 from the germline V gene are SGHDN and FVKESK. The CDR3 runs to 13 residues. V was clipped by 0 bases and J by 9 bases, with 12 bases between them. The DNA for the CDR3 is TGTGCCAGCAGCCAAGATAGGAAGGGGGGGCAGTACTTC. It is translated as CASSQDRKGGQYF.

The CDR3 loop reads CASSRDSSSLYSNQPQHF. In DNA form, the CDR3 reads TGTGCCAGTAGTCGGGACAGTTCTTCTCTCTATAGCAATCAGCCCCAGCATTTT. The V and J genes are TRBV19 and TRBJ1-5; 7 bases are a match to TRBD1. Germline loops: CDR1 LNHDA, CDR2 SQIVND (reference sequence). The junction had 13 bases not matched to a gene; V was cut back by 5 bases and J by 0 bases. The CDR3 loop spans 18 amino acids.

The chain couples TRBV5-4 to TRBJ2-6; D ambiguous. The V and J ends lost 1 base and 2 bases respectively, with 10 bases between them. The CDR3 runs 16 residues. The germline gives CDR1 SGHNT, CDR2 YYREEE (reference sequence). Here the CDR3 reads CASSLFGVTGANVLTF. For the CDR3, the DNA is TGTGCCAGCAGCTTGTTTGGGGTGACTGGGGCCAACGTCCTGACTTTC.

In DNA, the CDR3 is TGTGCCAGTAGTAGCCGTAGCGGACAGGGGGTCTATGGCTACACCTTC. Amino acids: CASSSRSGQGVYGYTF. V is TRBV19 and J is TRBJ1-2, with 10 bases fitting TRBD1. The J segment lost 4 bases and the V segment lost 4 bases, leaving 9 bases of the junction unmatched. Germline-derived CDR1 and CDR2 are LNHDA and SQIVND (reference sequence). The CDR3 runs 16 residues.

This clone was seen more than once but under ten times. This rearrangement joins TRBV11-2 to TRBJ2-1; D gene uncertain. From germline, CDR1 is SGHAT and CDR2 FQNNGV. V shed 1 base and J shed 4 bases, with 11 bases lying between them. This CDR3 is built from 15 residues. This chain's CDR3 is CASSLVGGPYNEQFF. The CDR3 DNA sequence: TGTGCCAGCAGCTTAGTTGGCGGCCCTTACAATGAGCAGTTCTTC.

This sequence joins TRBV7-2 and TRBJ1-5; D might be TRBD1 (6 bases). The CDR3 totals 14 residues. Germline V gene sequence: CDR1 SGHTA, CDR2 FQGNSA. V dropped 3 bases and J dropped 5 bases, with 11 bases sitting between them. The CDR3 spells CASSLRDIHQPQHF. The DNA for the CDR3 is TGTGCCAGCAGCTTGCGGGACATCCATCAGCCCCAGCATTTT.

The chain couples TRBV12-3 or TRBV12-4 to TRBJ1-2; a weak D match, TRBD1 (5 bases). The CDR3 contains 13 residues. V was trimmed by 8 bases and J by 4 bases, leaving 14 bases between them. CDR3 residues: CASQYGGSYGYTF. In DNA, the CDR3 is TGTGCCAGCCAGTACGGGGGGTCCTATGGCTACACCTTC.

The chain couples TRBV28 to TRBJ1-5; TRBD1 might be the D (5 bases). Trimming shortened V by 7 bases and J by 4 bases, and 11 bases separated the two germline ends. The CDR3 totals 13 residues. CDR1 and CDR2 from the germline V gene are MDHEN and SYDVKM. The CDR3 protein is CASKFGGNQPQHF. CDR3 DNA: TGTGCCAGCAAGTTTGGGGGAAATCAGCCCCAGCATTTT.

Regarding this clone: Germline and junction disagree at one end, which may indicate a read error. This rearrangement joins TRBV6-5 to TRBJ1-4, with 8 bases aligning to TRBD1. From germline, CDR1 is MNHEY and CDR2 SVGAGI. The CDR3 consists of 16 residues. CDR3 in DNA: TGTGCCAGCAGCTACTCCCTAGGACAGGGTGATGAAAAACTGTTTTTT. Protein: CASSYSLGQGDEKLFF.

This clone was seen once. The V call is TRBV24-1, the J call TRBJ2-1, with D possibly matching TRBD1 (5 bases). CDR3 length: 13 amino acids. The V and J ends lost 4 bases and 8 bases respectively, with 11 bases between them. Per germline, CDR1 KGHDR and CDR2 SFDVKD. The DNA of the CDR3 is TGTGCCACCAGTGACCCAGGGTTCCATGAGCAGTTCTTC. Protein product: CATSDPGFHEQFF.